These 21 T cell receptor beta chains came from one sample sequenced in a study of TIL therapy for anti-PD-1-resistant metastatic lung cancer. The libraries were made with immunoSEQ v3. Method: immunoSEQ multiplex PCR; TCRdb's copy keeps in-frame clones and lacks some. Of approximately 40,000 clones detected, 73% appear once; the ten largest clones hold about 6%. Specified time point: pre-treatment sample, taken before nivolumab and TIL therapy. The sample consisted of blood, taken at baseline. Receptors were obtained from a person aged 25 to 80 with non-small cell lung cancer.

The chain recombines TRBV5-1 with TRBJ2-1; maybe TRBD2 (6 bases). Per germline, CDR1 SGHRS and CDR2 YFSETQ. The CDR3 is 12 amino acids. V lost 2 bases, J lost 8 bases, and 8 bases lay in between. CDR3 DNA sequence: TGCGCCAGCAGCTTCTGGGGGGATGAGCAGTTCTTC. Translating gives CASSFWGDEQFF.

The chain employs TRBV4-1 and TRBJ2-5; 9 bases match TRBD1. The V gene end was trimmed by 4 bases and the J gene end by 6 bases; junction bases not matched to a gene: 9. CDR1 MGHRA and CDR2 YSYEKL come from the germline V gene. This CDR3 spans 15 amino acids. CDR3 loop: CASSLLGTGRQTQYF. The CDR3 DNA is TGCGCCAGCAGCCTTCTTGGGACAGGGAGGCAGACCCAGTACTTC.

This CDR3 reads CASSTASGVYF. The CDR3 DNA follows: TGTGCCAGTAGTACGGCTAGCGGGGTCTACTTC. This chain uses TRBV19 with TRBJ2-4; 9 positions agree with TRBD2. This CDR3 comprises 11 residues. With V trimmed by 4 bases and J by 16 bases, 5 bases remained unmatched. From germline, CDR1 is LNHDA and CDR2 SQIVND (reference sequence).

The chain links TRBV5-6 to TRBJ2-3; D uncertain. Germline assignment: CDR1 SGHDT and CDR2 YYEEEE. Trimming pared 0 bases from V and 1 base from J, leaving 6 bases between. This CDR3 has 14 amino acids. CDR3 loop: CASSLVRGTDTQYF. In nucleotides, the CDR3 is TGTGCCAGCAGCTTGGTTAGGGGCACAGATACGCAGTATTTT.

The chain has TRBV7-9 and TRBJ1-1; D unclear. V lost 5 bases and J 4 bases, leaving 8 bases between the germline ends. Germline lookup yields CDR1 SEHNR and CDR2 FQNEAQ (reference sequence). This CDR3 has 12 amino acids. As DNA, the CDR3 is TGTGCCAGCAGCATAGACGTCACTGAAGCTTTCTTT. As protein: CASSIDVTEAFF.

V usage is TRBV5-1 and J usage is TRBJ1-2; TRBD1 might be the D (5 bases). The germline gives CDR1 SGHRS, CDR2 YFSETQ. The CDR3 contains 16 residues. V was trimmed by 3 bases and J by 3 bases, leaving 18 bases between them. This chain's CDR3 is CASSSLPGDGDYGYTF. The CDR3 DNA is TGCGCCAGCAGCTCCCTACCCGGGGACGGGGACTATGGCTACACCTTC.

This clone occurred a few times. The chain combines TRBV7-6 with TRBJ2-7; D is undetermined. Trimming cost V 6 bases and J 5 bases, with 14 bases left between them. The CDR3 spans 13 residues. Germline CDR1 and CDR2: SGHVS and FNYEAQ. The CDR3 protein is CASSHGPSDEQYF. The CDR3 DNA sequence: TGTGCCAGCAGTCACGGTCCGAGTGACGAGCAGTACTTC.

The chain links TRBV5-4 to TRBJ1-1; D is unresolved. This CDR3 spans 16 amino acids. Germline V gene data show CDR1 as SGHNT and CDR2 as YYREEE (reference sequence). The V end was cut by 2 bases, the J end by 0 bases, with 14 bases between. CDR3 protein: CASSLGSPALNTEAFF. CDR3 sequence (DNA): TGTGCCAGCAGCTTAGGGTCCCCGGCCCTGAACACTGAAGCTTTCTTT.

The CDR3: CASRPGLAGDTQYF. CDR3 DNA: TGTGCCAGCAGACCGGGACTAGCGGGAGATACGCAGTATTTT. This chain links TRBV6-5 with TRBJ2-3, with TRBD2 identical over 12 bases. V was pared by 6 bases and J by 5 bases, with 3 bases of the junction left unmatched. The CDR3 length is 14 residues. From germline, CDR1 is MNHEY and CDR2 SVGAGI.

CDR3 protein: CASSADSNTEAFF. Written as DNA, the CDR3 is TGTGCCAGCAGCGCGGACTCGAACACTGAAGCTTTCTTT. The J gene is TRBJ1-1, the V gene TRBV7-6; D is unresolved. The CDR3 consists of 13 residues. Germline V gene data show CDR1 as SGHVS and CDR2 as FNYEAQ. The V gene lost 5 bases and the J gene lost 1 base, with 8 bases spanning the gap.

Comments on this clone: A read error may account for a junction end that differs from germline. This CDR3 reads CASSLAGTESYEQYF. Here the CDR3 DNA reads TGTGCCAGCAGCCTAGCCGGGACCGAATCCTACGAGCAGTACTTC. The V gene is TRBV7-2, the J gene TRBJ2-7; D is perhaps TRBD1 or TRBD2 (5 bases each). The CDR3 contains 15 residues. The germline CDR1 and CDR2 sequences are SGHTA and FQGNSA.

CDR3 residues: CASSLDTGNEQFF. For the CDR3, the DNA is TGCGCCAGCAGCTTAGACACGGGGAATGAGCAGTTCTTC. The chain carries TRBV4-3 and TRBJ2-1, with D perhaps matching TRBD2 (5 bases). The CDR3 is 13 residues long. Trimming pared 5 bases from V and 7 bases from J, leaving 12 bases between. Germline V CDR1 and CDR2: LGHNA, YSLEER.

V is TRBV10-3 and J is TRBJ1-4, with D tentatively TRBD1 (5 bases). Germline lookup yields CDR1 ENHRY and CDR2 SYGVKD. Trimming cost V 8 bases and J 7 bases, with 8 bases left between them. The CDR3 runs 11 residues. The CDR3 loop reads CAIGGGEKLFF. The DNA for the CDR3 is TGTGCCATCGGGGGGGGTGAAAAACTGTTTTTT.

The genes are TRBV28 and TRBJ2-7; D possibly corresponds to TRBD2 (6 bases). Deletions cut 6 bases from V and 3 bases from J, with 15 bases between. CDR1 is MDHEN and CDR2 is SYDVKM in the germline V gene. The CDR3 consists of 14 residues. For the CDR3, the DNA is TGTGCCAGCAGCCGTGTCGGGAGAGGCTACGAGCAGTACTTC. Its protein is CASSRVGRGYEQYF.

This clone was seen only a few times. The V gene is TRBV6-4, the J gene TRBJ1-2, with D unresolved. The CDR3 runs 15 residues. The germline V gene has CDR1 MRHNA and CDR2 SNTAGT. V was shortened by 3 bases and J by 2 bases, with 13 bases between the two germline ends. CDR3: CASSEGSSLNYGYTF. Here the CDR3 DNA reads TGTGCCAGCAGTGAAGGAAGCTCCCTAAACTATGGCTACACCTTC.

V usage is TRBV19 and J usage is TRBJ1-4; D is ambiguous. Per germline, CDR1 LNHDA and CDR2 SQIVND (reference sequence). CDR3 length equals 15 residues. V lost 5 bases and J 5 bases, leaving 15 bases between the germline ends. CDR3 amino acids: CASSPQTRPNEKLFF. The CDR3 nucleotides read TGTGCCAGTAGTCCCCAGACAAGACCGAATGAAAAACTGTTTTTT. The full variable domain, its missing parts supplied by reference TRBV19 and TRBJ1-4, is DGGITQSPKYLFRKEGQNVTLSCEQNLNHDAMYWYRQDPGQGLRLIYYSQIVNDFQKGDIAEGYSVSREKKESFPLTVTSAQKNPTAFYLCASSPQTRPNEKLFFGSGTQLSVL.

V and J are TRBV19 and TRBJ2-7; 9 nucleotides match TRBD1. Trimming removed 5 bases from V and 4 bases from J; junction bases left unmatched: 6. Germline V gene sequence: CDR1 LNHDA, CDR2 SQIVND (reference sequence). The CDR3 covers 14 residues. The CDR3 DNA sequence: TGTGCCAGTAGTCTTACCGGGACAGGGTACGAGCAGTACTTC. Protein product: CASSLTGTGYEQYF.

This clone was seen only once. The chain employs TRBV10-3 and TRBJ2-3; D could derive from TRBD1 or TRBD2 (5 bases each). Trimming pared 7 bases from V and 3 bases from J, leaving 14 bases between. Germline CDR1 is ENHRY and CDR2 is SYGVKD. The CDR3 has 14 residues. CDR3 protein: CAIKGMGTTDTQYF. Here the CDR3 DNA reads TGTGCCATCAAAGGCATGGGGACGACAGATACGCAGTATTTT.

V usage is TRBV4-1 and J usage is TRBJ2-3, with D perhaps TRBD2 (5 bases). Trimming removed 0 bases at V and 4 bases at J, with 17 bases between. The CDR3 has 17 amino acids. Germline CDR1 reads MGHRA; CDR2 reads YSYEKL. The CDR3 here is CASSQDLGSSSSDTQYF. DNA for the CDR3: TGCGCCAGCAGCCAAGATCTGGGGTCTAGCAGCTCAGATACGCAGTATTTT.

The V call is TRBV27, the J call TRBJ2-7; 7 positions agree with TRBD2. This CDR3 contains 15 residues. After removal of 3 bases from V and 7 bases from J, the junction contained 12 bases not matched to a gene. The V gene's germline CDR1 is MNHEY and CDR2 SMNVEV (reference sequence). CDR3 residues: CASSFGSGVLREQYF. CDR3 coding DNA: TGTGCCAGCAGTTTCGGAAGCGGGGTCCTACGTGAGCAGTACTTC.

The rearrangement links TRBV9 to TRBJ2-1, with D uncertain. Germline V CDR1 and CDR2: SGDLS, YYNGEE. The CDR3 is 11 amino acids. V lost 0 bases, J lost 9 bases, and 4 bases lay in between. Here the CDR3 DNA reads TGTGCCAGCAGCGTAGGGAGTGAGCAGTTCTTC. Residues: CASSVGSEQFF.